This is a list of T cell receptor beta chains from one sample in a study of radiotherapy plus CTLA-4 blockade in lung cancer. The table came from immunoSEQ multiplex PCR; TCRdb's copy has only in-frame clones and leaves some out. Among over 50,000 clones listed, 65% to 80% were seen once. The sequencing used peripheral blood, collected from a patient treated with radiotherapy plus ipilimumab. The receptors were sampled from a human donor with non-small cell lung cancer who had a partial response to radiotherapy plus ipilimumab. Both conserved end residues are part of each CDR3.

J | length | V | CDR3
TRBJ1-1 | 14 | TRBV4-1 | CASSSPTGGTEAFF
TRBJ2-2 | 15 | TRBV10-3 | CAISSAGVGTGELFF
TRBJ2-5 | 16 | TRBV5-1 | CASSLVASGGWETQYF
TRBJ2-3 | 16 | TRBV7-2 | CASSSRQILSTDTQYF
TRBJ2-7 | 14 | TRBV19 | CASSTLTGPYEQYF
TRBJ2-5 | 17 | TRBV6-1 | CASSDLAGGYPGETQYF
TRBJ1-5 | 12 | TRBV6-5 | CAGDLEGRPQHF
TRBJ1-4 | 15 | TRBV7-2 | CASRISAGFNEKLFF
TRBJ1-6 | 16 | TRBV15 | CATSRGTGAQLSPLHF
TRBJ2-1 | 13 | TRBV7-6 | CASSFGPSNEQFF
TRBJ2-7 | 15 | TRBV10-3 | CAISGMQGASYEQYF
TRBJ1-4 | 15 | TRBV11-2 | CASSLFRSDNEKLFF
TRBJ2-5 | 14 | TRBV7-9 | CASSWTGGPETQYF
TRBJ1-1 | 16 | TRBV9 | CASSVELRGADTEAFF
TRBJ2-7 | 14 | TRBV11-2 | CASSLNGLPYEQYF
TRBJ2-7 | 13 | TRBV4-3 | CASSPGQGHEQYF
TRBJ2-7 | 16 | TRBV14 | CASSQAWRSSSYEQYF
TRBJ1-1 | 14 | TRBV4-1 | CASSLQGEGTEAFF
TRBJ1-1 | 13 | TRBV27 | CASRTLGGTEAFF
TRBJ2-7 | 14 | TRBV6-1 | CASSVGDRSYEQYF
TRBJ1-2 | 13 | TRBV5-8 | CASSPDINYGYTF
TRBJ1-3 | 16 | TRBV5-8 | CASSPGLRWRGNTIYF
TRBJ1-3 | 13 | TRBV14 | CASSQGGGNTIYF
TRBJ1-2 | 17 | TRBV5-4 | CASSALIGQGGSYGYTF
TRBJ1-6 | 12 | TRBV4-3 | CASSQGTGPLHF
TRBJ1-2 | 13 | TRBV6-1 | CASSEAVPGGYTF
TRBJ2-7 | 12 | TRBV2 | CASSETGNEQYF
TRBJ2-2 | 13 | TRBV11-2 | CASSPGTHGELFF
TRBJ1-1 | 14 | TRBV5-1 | CASSPQRGSTEAFF
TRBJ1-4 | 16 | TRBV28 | CASSLSRGTGAEKLFF